Each of the 10 T cell receptor beta chains below was sequenced from the same sample in a study of cytomegalovirus exposure and HLA in healthy donors. A multiplex PCR was run with 60 Vbeta primers and 13 Jbeta primers. Assay: immunoSEQ multiplex PCR; the TCRdb copy retains only in-frame clones and omits some. Of around 100,000 clones in the sample, roughly four fifths were seen once. The sample was PBMCs. These receptors came from an older woman in good health and CMV-seropositive.

The chain combines TRBV19 with TRBJ1-5; 9 nucleotides agree with TRBD1. V was pared by 3 bases and J by 0 bases, with 9 bases of the junction left unmatched. Germline CDR1 LNHDA, CDR2 SQIVND (reference sequence). The CDR3 covers 18 residues. The DNA of the CDR3 is TGTGCCAGTAGTATGGCCGTAGGGGACAGGGATAGCAATCAGCCCCAGCATTTT. It yields the protein CASSMAVGDRDSNQPQHF.

This chain connects TRBV30 to TRBJ2-7, with TRBD2 as a possible D gene (6 bases). The V gene's germline CDR1 is GTSNPN and CDR2 SVGIG (reference sequence). Trimming left V 2 bases short and J 7 bases short, with 18 bases between. CDR3 length: 14 amino acids. CDR3 loop: CAWSLGGGGVEQYF. The CDR3 DNA sequence: TGTGCCTGGAGTTTGGGGGGAGGCGGAGTTGAGCAGTACTTC.

This clone showed up just a few times. This chain links TRBV30 with TRBJ2-7, with D possibly TRBD2 on 5 matching bases. The V end lost 4 bases, the J end lost 4 bases, and 17 bases lay between the germline ends. This CDR3 is built from 14 residues. Looked up from germline, CDR1 is GTSNPN and CDR2 is SVGIG (reference sequence). The chain's CDR3 is CAWTRGGLAYEQYF. The DNA of the CDR3 is TGTGCCTGGACCCGCGGCGGACTGGCTTACGAGCAGTACTTC.

CDR3 sequence: CASIGRPYEQYF. The CDR3 DNA is TGTGCCAGCATTGGGAGGCCCTACGAGCAGTACTTC. The chain uses TRBV28 and TRBJ2-7; D perhaps matches TRBD2 (6 bases). The CDR3 runs to 12 residues. V was clipped by 7 bases and J by 2 bases, with 9 bases between them. Germline V gene sequence: CDR1 MDHEN, CDR2 SYDVKM.

This clone was seen only once. The CDR3 loop reads CASSIRWTGGGQPQHF. In DNA form, the CDR3 reads TGTGCCAGTAGTATTCGGTGGACAGGGGGCGGTCAGCCCCAGCATTTT. V and J are TRBV19 and TRBJ1-5; 11 bases fit TRBD1. The V segment lost 3 bases and the J segment 6 bases; nucleotides outside the gene matches: 7. The CDR3 consists of 16 residues. Germline CDR1 is LNHDA and CDR2 is SQIVND (reference sequence).

The chain uses TRBV7-3 and TRBJ2-2; D possibly corresponds to TRBD2 (5 bases). Trimming cost V 0 bases and J 5 bases, with 7 bases left between them. This CDR3 contains 14 residues. Germline V gene data show CDR1 as SGHTA and CDR2 as FQGTGA. This chain's CDR3 is CASSLTTGTGELFF. For the CDR3, the DNA is TGTGCCAGCAGCTTAACAACGGGGACCGGGGAGCTGTTTTTT.

This clone was found a few times. The genes are TRBV5-1 and TRBJ2-2; D remains ambiguous. The germline V and J ends were trimmed by 0 bases and 1 base, with 7 bases remaining between them. Germline V gene lookup returns CDR1 SGHRS and CDR2 YFSETQ. The CDR3 totals 15 residues. The CDR3 nucleotides are TGCGCCAGCAGCTTGGATACGGGGAACACCGGGGAGCTGTTTTTT. Its protein product is CASSLDTGNTGELFF. Looking up the rest from reference TRBV5-1 and TRBJ2-2 gives the full variable domain: KAGVTQTPRYLIKTRGQQVTLSCSPISGHRSVSWYQQTPGQGLQFLFEYFSETQRNKGNFPGRFSGRQFSNSRSEMNVSTLELGDSALYLCASSLDTGNTGELFFGEGSRLTVL.

The chain is built from TRBV7-2 and TRBJ2-7, with 7 bases fitting TRBD1. Germline V gene lookup returns CDR1 SGHTA and CDR2 FQGNSA. The trim removed 3 bases at V and 3 bases at J, leaving 5 bases unmatched. This CDR3 comprises 14 residues. The CDR3 sequence: CASSFRDSDYEQYF. The CDR3 bases are TGTGCCAGCAGCTTCCGGGACAGCGACTACGAGCAGTACTTC.

This clone has only one observation. The chain couples TRBV30 to TRBJ2-3, with TRBD2 matching over 8 bases. Germline CDR1 GTSNPN, CDR2 SVGIG (reference sequence). With V trimmed by 2 bases and J by 4 bases, 5 bases remained unmatched. This CDR3 is 14 amino acids long. CDR3 DNA sequence: TGTGCCTGGAGTCGGGGACTAGACGCAGATACGCAGTATTTT. Amino acids: CAWSRGLDADTQYF.

This clone was counted a single time. The V gene is TRBV6-5, the J gene TRBJ1-2, with a tentative D call TRBD1 (5 bases). The V gene lost 6 bases and the J gene lost 2 bases, with 13 bases spanning the gap. Germline CDR1 reads MNHEY; CDR2 reads SVGAGI. There are 14 residues in the CDR3. CDR3 in amino acids: CASRDSTANYGYTF. Written as DNA, the CDR3 is TGTGCCAGCAGAGATTCGACAGCCAACTATGGCTACACCTTC.